These T cell receptor beta chains were read from a single sample in a study of cytomegalovirus exposure and HLA in healthy donors. Sequencing was performed with immunoSEQ multiplex PCR; in TCRdb, only in-frame clones are kept and a portion is missing. The sample consists of 150,000 to 200,000 clones, roughly 72% of them appearing once. The sequencing sample was made of PBMCs. The receptors were sampled from a woman aged 40 to 49 in good health and CMV-seronegative. Each CDR3 is given with its conserved first and last residue. A D gene is named only where the DNA matches it firmly. Not all rows give a size; the values are once, few, many and, for expanded clones, a class.

>TRBD1|TRBV5-1|TRBJ1-4|NA
TGCGCCAGCGGGAGACAGGGAACTAATGAAAAACTGTTTTTT
CASGRQGTNEKLFF
>NA|TRBV28|TRBJ1-1|NA
TGTGCCAGCAGTAGTCGGGCTGAAGCTTTCTTT
CASSSRAEAFF
>NA|TRBV14|TRBJ2-7|NA
TGTGCCAGCAGCTATCACGGGACCTACGAGCAGTACTTC
CASSYHGTYEQYF
>TRBD1|TRBV4-1|TRBJ1-4|NA
TGCGCCAGCAGTCAAGGGACACCCGGGACAGTCTATGAAAAACTGTTTTTT
CASSQGTPGTVYEKLFF
>NA|TRBV30|TRBJ1-4|NA
TGTGCCTGGAGTCCCGGCGGGGGAAACCAAAAACTGTTTTTT
CAWSPGGGNQKLFF
>TRBD2|TRBV7-8|TRBJ2-6|NA
TGTGCCAGCAGCGGACTAGTCATCTCGGGGGCCAACGTCCTGACTTTC
CASSGLVISGANVLTF
>TRBD2|TRBV25-1|TRBJ2-1|NA
TGTGCCAGCAGTGAAGCCCACAGTGCTAGCGGGAGCTCCGGTGAGCAGTTCTTC
CASSEAHSASGSSGEQFF
>NA|TRBV2|TRBJ2-7|NA
TGTGCCAGCAGTACCGACAGCTACGAGCAGTACTTC
CASSTDSYEQYF
>TRBD1|TRBV19|TRBJ2-7|NA
TGTGCCAGTAGACGGGACAGGGAGTCCTACGAGCAGTACTTC
CASRRDRESYEQYF
>TRBD2|TRBV28|TRBJ2-3|NA
TGTGCCAGCAGTTTATCGGGACTAGCAGGGGGATCTAGCACAGATACGCAGTATTTT
CASSLSGLAGGSSTDTQYF
>TRBD2|TRBV27|TRBJ2-5|few
TGTGCCAGCAGTTTCCGGACTAGCCGAGAGACCCAGTACTTC
CASSFRTSRETQYF
>NA|TRBV30|TRBJ2-7|NA
TGTGCCTGGAGCGGGCTGGAGGGCGGCGAGCAGTACTTC
CAWSGLEGGEQYF
>NA|TRBV7-9|TRBJ1-1|few
TGTGCCAGCAGCGGGGCGAATCGTTTAGACGCTTTCTTT
CASSGANRLDAFF
>NA|TRBV28|TRBJ1-4|NA
TGTGCCAGCCGTAGGGGTATCAGTGAAAAACTGTTTTTT
CASRRGISEKLFF
>TRBD2|TRBV7-9|TRBJ2-7|NA
TGTGCCAGCAGCTTTACGATAGGGACTAGCGGGAGTTTTGCCTACGAGCAGTACTTC
CASSFTIGTSGSFAYEQYF
>NA|TRBV6-5|TRBJ2-7|few
TGTGCCAGCAGTTACTCCGGGTCCTACGAGCAGTACTTC
CASSYSGSYEQYF
>TRBD2|TRBV10-3|TRBJ2-7|NA
TGTGCCATCAGTGAGTCCCCGGGACTAGCGGGAACCCACTCCTACGAGCAGTACTTC
CAISESPGLAGTHSYEQYF
>NA|TRBV4-2|TRBJ2-7|NA
TGTGCCAGCAGCCAAGAAAGGGGGAACATCTACGAGCAGTACTTC
CASSQERGNIYEQYF
>NA|TRBV2|TRBJ2-3|once
TGTGCCAGCAAGGTGCAGGGCTCTGCAGATACGCAGTATTTT
CASKVQGSADTQYF
>NA|TRBV15|TRBJ1-1|NA
TGTGCCACCAGCAGAGATGGGAGGGCCAACACTGAAGCTTTCTTT
CATSRDGRANTEAFF
>TRBD2|TRBV2|TRBJ2-3|NA
TGTGCCAGCCGATCGGGACTAGGGGGCACAGATACGCAGTATTTT
CASRSGLGGTDTQYF
>TRBD1|TRBV7-3|TRBJ1-1|NA
TGTGCCAGCAGCTCTGGACAGGGGAGAGAAGCTTTCTTT
CASSSGQGREAFF
>TRBD1|TRBV6-1|TRBJ1-1|few
TGTGCCAGCATCCGGACAGGGGGAGCTTTCTTT
CASIRTGGAFF
>TRBD1|TRBV7-8|TRBJ1-2|NA
TGTGCCAGCAGCTTGGGCTCACAGGGGCGGGGAGGCTACACCTTC
CASSLGSQGRGGYTF
>NA|TRBV5-1|TRBJ2-3|few
TGCGCCAGCTCCCGGACTGGCACAGATACGCAGTATTTT
CASSRTGTDTQYF
>TRBD2|TRBV11-3|TRBJ2-1|NA
TGTGCCAGCAGCTTAGCTGTTAGCGGGGGACTATACAATGAGCAGTTCTTC
CASSLAVSGGLYNEQFF
>TRBD2|TRBV10-2|TRBJ2-1|few
TGCGCCAGCACCAGGACTAGCCCGGACAATGAGCAGTTCTTC
CASTRTSPDNEQFF
>NA|TRBV9|TRBJ1-1|NA
TGTGCCAGCAGCGTAGGTGGAGGGCTGATGAACACTGAAGCTTTCTTT
CASSVGGGLMNTEAFF
>NA|TRBV28|TRBJ2-3|NA
TGTGCCAGCACAGGCCCCCTAATGGATACGCAGTATTTT
CASTGPLMDTQYF
>TRBD1|TRBV6-7|TRBJ1-5|NA
TGTGCCAGCAGTTACTCGATCGGGACAGGGGGCACGGTGCCCTATAGCAATCAGCCCCAGCATTTT
CASSYSIGTGGTVPYSNQPQHF
>TRBD1|TRBV6-4|TRBJ1-2|once
TGTGCCAGCAGGGACGGGACAGGGGCTCGCGGCTACACCTTC
CASRDGTGARGYTF
>TRBD2|TRBV9|TRBJ2-5|NA
TGTGCCAGCAGCTCCCGACTTGTAGCGGGAGGGGAGACCCAGTACTTC
CASSSRLVAGGETQYF
>TRBD2|TRBV9|TRBJ2-7|NA
TGTGCCAGCAGCGCCGGACTAGCGGGAGGCCGAGCCTACGAGCAGTACTTC
CASSAGLAGGRAYEQYF
>TRBD1|TRBV11-1|TRBJ2-1|NA
TGTGCCAGCAGCTTAGCGTATGGGACAGAGTACAATGAGCAGTTCTTC
CASSLAYGTEYNEQFF
>TRBD2|TRBV5-1|TRBJ2-1|few
TGCGCCAGCAGCACCGGACTAGGATTCGGGAATGAGCAGTTCTTC
CASSTGLGFGNEQFF
>TRBD2|TRBV4-1|TRBJ2-7|NA
TGCGCCAGCAGCCAAGATTTACCGGGAGGAGGTCTTCCCTACGAGCAGTACTTC
CASSQDLPGGGLPYEQYF
>TRBD1|TRBV6-5|TRBJ1-4|NA
TGTGCCAGCAGTTTACAGGGGGCGACTAATGAAAAACTGTTTTTT
CASSLQGATNEKLFF
>NA|TRBV28|TRBJ1-2|few
TGTGCCAGCAACGAGGGACTCACCGCCTATGGCTACACCTTC
CASNEGLTAYGYTF
>TRBD1|TRBV10-3|TRBJ1-1|NA
TGTGCCATCTCAAACCGGGAGCAGGGGGCAGCTGAAGCTTTCTTT
CAISNREQGAAEAFF
>NA|TRBV18|TRBJ2-7|NA
TGTGCCAGCTCACTCTACAGGGAAGACGAGCAGTACTTC
CASSLYREDEQYF
>TRBD1|TRBV6-5|TRBJ1-5|NA
TGTGCCAGCAGGCTTCAGGGGGATCAGCCCCAGCATTTT
CASRLQGDQPQHF
>TRBD1|TRBV29-1|TRBJ2-5|once
TGCAGCGTAGACCCAAGGACAGGAGACCAAGAGACCCAGTACTTC
CSVDPRTGDQETQYF
>TRBD1|TRBV13|TRBJ2-1|NA
TGTGCCAGCAGGCGCGAGGGACAGAAAAGGGACAATGAGCAGTTCTTC
CASRREGQKRDNEQFF